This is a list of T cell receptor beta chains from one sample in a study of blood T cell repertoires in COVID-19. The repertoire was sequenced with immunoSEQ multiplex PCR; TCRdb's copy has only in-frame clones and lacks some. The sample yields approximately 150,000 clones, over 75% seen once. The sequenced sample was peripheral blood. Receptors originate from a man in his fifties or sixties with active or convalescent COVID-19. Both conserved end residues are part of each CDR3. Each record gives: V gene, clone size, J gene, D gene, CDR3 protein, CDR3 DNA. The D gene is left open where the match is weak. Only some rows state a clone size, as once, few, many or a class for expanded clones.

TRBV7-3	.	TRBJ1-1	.	CASSFNRNTEAFF	TGTGCCAGCAGCTTTAACAGGAACACTGAAGCTTTCTTT
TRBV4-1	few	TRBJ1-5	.	CASSQGGVSNQPQHF	TGCGCCAGCAGCCAAGGGGGGGTAAGCAATCAGCCCCAGCATTTT
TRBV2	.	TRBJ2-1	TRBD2	CASSECSGSPCEQFF	TGTGCCAGCAGTGAATGTAGCGGGAGTCCCTGTGAGCAGTTCTTC
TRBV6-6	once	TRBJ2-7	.	CASRGSGWKAYEQYF	TGTGCCAGCAGAGGTAGCGGTTGGAAGGCCTACGAGCAGTACTTC
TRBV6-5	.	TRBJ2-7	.	CASSYSTGEQYF	TGTGCCAGCAGTTACTCGACCGGGGAGCAGTACTTC
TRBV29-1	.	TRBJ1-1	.	CSSRGGWVGTEAFF	TGCAGCTCTCGGGGAGGGTGGGTAGGCACTGAAGCTTTCTTT
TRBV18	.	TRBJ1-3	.	CASSPPASSGNTIYF	TGTGCCAGCTCACCACCAGCTAGTTCTGGAAACACCATATATTTT
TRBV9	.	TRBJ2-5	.	CASSGFQGPQETQYF	TGTGCCAGCAGCGGCTTCCAGGGTCCCCAAGAGACCCAGTACTTC
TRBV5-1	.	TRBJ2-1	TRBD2	CASRVSTSGSVYEQFF	TGCGCCAGCAGGGTCTCGACTAGCGGGAGTGTCTATGAGCAGTTCTTC
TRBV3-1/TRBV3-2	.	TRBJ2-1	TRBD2	CASRAGGSYNEQFF	TGTGCCAGCCGCGCGGGAGGATCCTACAATGAGCAGTTCTTC
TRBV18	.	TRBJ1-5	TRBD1	CASSPRQGGLDQPQHF	TGTGCCAGCTCACCAAGACAGGGAGGTTTGGATCAGCCCCAGCATTTT
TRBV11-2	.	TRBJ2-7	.	CASSLDHRSYEQYF	TGTGCCAGCAGCTTAGATCATCGGTCCTACGAGCAGTACTTC
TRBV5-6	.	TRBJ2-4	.	CASSLRGYANIQYF	TGTGCCAGCAGCTTGCGGGGGTACGCAAACATTCAGTACTTC
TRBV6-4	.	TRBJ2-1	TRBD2	CASRLAGGGTNEQFF	TGTGCCAGCAGACTAGCGGGAGGAGGCACCAATGAGCAGTTCTTC
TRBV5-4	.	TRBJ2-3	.	CASSAGDSPIDTQYF	TGTGCCAGCAGCGCCGGGGACTCTCCAATAGATACGCAGTATTTT
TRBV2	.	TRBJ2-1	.	CASSNLNEQFF	TGTGCCAGCTCTAACTTAAATGAGCAGTTCTTC
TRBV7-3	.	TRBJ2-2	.	CASSLMGVGELFF	TGTGCCAGCAGCTTAATGGGAGTCGGGGAGCTGTTTTTT
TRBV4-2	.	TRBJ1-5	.	CASSQEGRSGNQPQHF	TGTGCCAGCAGCCAAGAAGGGAGGTCGGGCAATCAGCCCCAGCATTTT
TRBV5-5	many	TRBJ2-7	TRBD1	CASNPLTGGGYEQYF	TGTGCCAGCAACCCCCTGACAGGGGGCGGCTACGAGCAGTACTTC
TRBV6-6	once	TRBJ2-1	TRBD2	CASIQDRTSGRSPRIF	TGTGCCAGCATTCAAGACAGGACTAGCGGGAGATCTCCCCGGATCTTC
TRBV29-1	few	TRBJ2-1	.	CSVVSLSYNEQFF	TGCAGCGTTGTCTCCCTCTCCTACAATGAGCAGTTCTTC
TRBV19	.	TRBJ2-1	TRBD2	CASSPRLAQGSYNEQFF	TGTGCCAGTAGTCCTCGACTAGCGCAAGGCTCCTACAATGAGCAGTTCTTC
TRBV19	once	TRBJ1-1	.	CASSISAGVTEAFF	TGTGCCAGTAGTATTTCGGCAGGGGTTACTGAAGCTTTCTTT
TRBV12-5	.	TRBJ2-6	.	CASGSTEGSGANVLTF	TGTGCTAGTGGTTCGACGGAGGGCTCTGGGGCCAACGTCCTGACTTTC
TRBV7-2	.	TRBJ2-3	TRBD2	CASSRTSGGADTQYF	TGTGCCAGCAGCAGGACTAGCGGGGGGGCAGATACGCAGTATTTT
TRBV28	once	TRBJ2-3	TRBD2	CASSLSGRTDTQYF	TGTGCCAGCAGCCTGAGCGGGAGGACAGATACGCAGTATTTT
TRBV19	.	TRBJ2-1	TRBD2	CASSTRGLAGGLKGNEQFF	TGTGCCAGTAGCACCCGTGGGCTAGCGGGAGGGTTAAAGGGCAATGAGCAGTTCTTC
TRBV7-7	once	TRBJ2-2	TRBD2	CASSHGTSGGTGELFF	TGTGCTAGCAGCCACGGGACTAGCGGGGGCACCGGGGAGCTGTTTTTT
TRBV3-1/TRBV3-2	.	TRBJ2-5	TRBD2	CASSHGGMLAGVGQETQYF	TGTGCCAGCAGCCACGGGGGGATGCTAGCGGGAGTGGGGCAAGAGACCCAGTACTTC
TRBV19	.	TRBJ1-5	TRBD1	CASTGDRGSNQPQHF	TGTGCCAGTACCGGGGACAGGGGAAGCAATCAGCCCCAGCATTTT
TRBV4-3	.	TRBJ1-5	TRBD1	CASSQNRGDQPQHF	TGCGCCAGCAGCCAAAACAGGGGGGATCAGCCCCAGCATTTT
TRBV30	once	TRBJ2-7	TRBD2	CAWLPSAGVYEQYF	TGTGCCTGGTTGCCGTCGGCGGGAGTATACGAGCAGTACTTC
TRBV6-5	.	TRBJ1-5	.	CASSRQVSNQPQHF	TGTGCCAGCAGTAGACAGGTTAGCAATCAGCCCCAGCATTTT
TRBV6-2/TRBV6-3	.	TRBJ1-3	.	CASSPSGNTIYF	TGTGCCAGCAGTCCGAGTGGAAACACCATATATTTT
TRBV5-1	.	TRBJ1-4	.	CASSLDGSGEKLFF	TGCGCCAGCAGCTTGGACGGGTCCGGGGAAAAACTGTTTTTT
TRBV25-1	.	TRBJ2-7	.	CASSPGSYEQYF	TGTGCCAGCAGCCCAGGCTCCTACGAGCAGTACTTC
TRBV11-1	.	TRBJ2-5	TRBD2	CASRLGLAPRETQYF	TGTGCCAGCAGACTAGGACTAGCTCCCAGGGAGACCCAGTACTTC
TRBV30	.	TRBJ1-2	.	CAWSPHGVGYYGYTF	TGTGCCTGGAGTCCTCACGGGGTCGGATACTATGGCTACACCTTC
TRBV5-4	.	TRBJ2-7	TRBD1	CASSQPGTGGSYEQYF	TGTGCCAGCAGCCAACCCGGGACAGGGGGCTCCTACGAGCAGTACTTC
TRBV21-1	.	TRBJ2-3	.	CASRGLAGSDTQYF	TGTGCCAGCAGGGGACTAGCGGGGTCAGATACGCAGTATTTT
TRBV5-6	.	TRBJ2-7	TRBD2	CASSLAGLAGPTYEQYF	TGTGCCAGCAGCTTGGCTGGGCTAGCGGGGCCGACCTACGAGCAGTACTTC
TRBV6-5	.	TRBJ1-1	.	CASSESHTEAFF	TGTGCCAGCAGCGAGTCCCACACTGAAGCTTTCTTT
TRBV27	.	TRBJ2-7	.	CASSSSGMRRVRSYEQYF	TGTGCCAGCAGTTCCTCGGGAATGCGGAGGGTACGCTCCTACGAGCAGTACTTC
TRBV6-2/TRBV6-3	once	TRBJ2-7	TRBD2	CASSKLAGEAYEQYF	TGTGCCAGCAGCAAACTAGCGGGAGAGGCCTACGAGCAGTACTTC
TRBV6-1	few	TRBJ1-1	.	CASSDVAGLTEAFF	TGTGCCAGCAGTGACGTCGCAGGGCTCACTGAAGCTTTCTTT
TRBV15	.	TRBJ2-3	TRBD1	CATSLSTGGFQDTQYF	TGTGCCACCAGCTTGTCGACAGGGGGGTTTCAAGATACGCAGTATTTT
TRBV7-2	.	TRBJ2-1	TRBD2	CASSFTSGVFSSYNEQFF	TGTGCCAGCAGCTTTACTAGCGGGGTTTTCAGCTCCTACAATGAGCAGTTCTTC
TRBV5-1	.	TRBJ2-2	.	CASSLIRGSTGELFF	TGCGCCAGCAGCTTGATCCGTGGTAGCACCGGGGAGCTGTTTTTT
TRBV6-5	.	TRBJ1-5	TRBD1	CASSLRQGSNQPQHF	TGTGCCAGCAGCCTACGACAGGGTAGCAATCAGCCCCAGCATTTT
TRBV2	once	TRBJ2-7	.	CASRKGILTYEQYF	TGTGCCAGCAGAAAGGGGATACTGACCTACGAGCAGTACTTC
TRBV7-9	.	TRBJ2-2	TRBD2	CASSLGLAGTGELFF	TGTGCCAGCAGCTTGGGACTAGCGGGAACCGGGGAGCTGTTTTTT
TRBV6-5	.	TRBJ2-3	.	CASSYSPGTDTQYF	TGTGCCAGCAGTTACTCACCGGGTACAGATACGCAGTATTTT
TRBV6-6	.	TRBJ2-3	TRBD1	CASMRDRATDTQYF	TGTGCCAGCATGCGGGACAGGGCGACAGATACGCAGTATTTT
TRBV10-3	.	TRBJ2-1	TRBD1	CAISEGQGVRNEQFF	TGTGCCATCAGTGAGGGACAGGGGGTTCGGAATGAGCAGTTCTTC
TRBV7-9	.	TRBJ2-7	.	CASSLGGSPYEQYF	TGTGCCAGCAGCTTAGGAGGGTCTCCCTACGAGCAGTACTTC
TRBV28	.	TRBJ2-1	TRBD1	CATRGGQGPYNEQFF	TGTGCCACCAGGGGAGGACAGGGGCCCTACAATGAGCAGTTCTTC
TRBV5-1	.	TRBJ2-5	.	CASSLAQGSWQETQYF	TGCGCCAGCAGCTTGGCCCAGGGCAGCTGGCAAGAGACCCAGTACTTC
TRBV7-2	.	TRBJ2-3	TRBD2	CASNFGGASADTQYF	TGTGCCAGCAACTTCGGGGGGGCTAGCGCAGATACGCAGTATTTT
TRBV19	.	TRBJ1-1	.	CASSGATEAFF	TGTGCCAGTTCAGGGGCCACTGAAGCTTTCTTT